This T cell receptor beta chain was recovered during a study of T cell repertoires in cytomegalovirus infection. Overall study: Public TCR beta signatures marked donors with CMV infection and the matching HLA. Findings and caveats of the study: The response measured ex vivo was dominated by TCR beta clonotypes (HLA-C-restricted and CMV-specific).

Using its own MiXCR run on the reads, TCRdb lists one record per CDR3 protein. The sample has under 200,000 distinct CDR3 sequences, about a tenth seen once. This clonotype was detected many times. As yet, its antigen is unknown. Trimming at V came to 3 bases and at J to 5 bases, leaving 5 bases not matched to a gene. Looked up from germline, CDR1 is SGHAT and CDR2 is FQNNGV. CDR3 length equals 14 residues. V gene TRBV11-2 combines with J gene TRBJ2-3; 7 bases are a match to TRBD2. This clonotype was sampled from a human donor in good health (CMV status not recorded). Some clones in this sample may be carry-over from other donors' samples. Material: PBMCs. The DNA of the CDR3 is TGTGCCAGCAGCTTCCGAGGGGAGGGAGATACGCAGTATTTT. Its protein is CASSFRGEGDTQYF.